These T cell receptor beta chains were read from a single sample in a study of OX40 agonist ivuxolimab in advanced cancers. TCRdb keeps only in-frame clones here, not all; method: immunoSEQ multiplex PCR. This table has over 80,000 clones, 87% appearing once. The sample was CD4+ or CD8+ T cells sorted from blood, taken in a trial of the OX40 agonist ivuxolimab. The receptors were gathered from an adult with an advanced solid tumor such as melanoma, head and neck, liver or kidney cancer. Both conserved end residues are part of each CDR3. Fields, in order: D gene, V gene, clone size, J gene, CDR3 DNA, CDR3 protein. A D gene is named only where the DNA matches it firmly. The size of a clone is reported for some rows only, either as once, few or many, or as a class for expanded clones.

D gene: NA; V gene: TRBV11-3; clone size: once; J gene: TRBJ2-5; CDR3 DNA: TGTGCCAGCAGCTCTGCCGGGAAAAAAGAGGAGACCCAGTACTTC; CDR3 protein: CASSSAGKKEETQYF
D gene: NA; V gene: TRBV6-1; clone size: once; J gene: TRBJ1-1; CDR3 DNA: TGTGCCAGCAGTGAGTTGGAGGGTCTCGCTGAAGCTTTCTTT; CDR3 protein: CASSELEGLAEAFF
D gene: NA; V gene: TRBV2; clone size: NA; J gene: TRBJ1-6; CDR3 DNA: TGTGCCAGCAGTGAAAGTCGTGTTAATTCACCCCTCCACTTT; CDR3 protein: CASSESRVNSPLHF
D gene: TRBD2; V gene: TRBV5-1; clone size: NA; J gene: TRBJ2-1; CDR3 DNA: TGCGCCAGCAGCTTGAGGCCCGGGACTAGCAGAAGCTCCTACAATGAGCAGTTCTTC; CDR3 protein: CASSLRPGTSRSSYNEQFF
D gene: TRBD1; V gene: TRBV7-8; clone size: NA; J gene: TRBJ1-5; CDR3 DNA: TGTGCCAGCAGCGTTCGGACAGGGTCGGGTCAGCCCCAGCATTTT; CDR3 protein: CASSVRTGSGQPQHF
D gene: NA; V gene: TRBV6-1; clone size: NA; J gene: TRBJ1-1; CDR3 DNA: TGTGCCAGCAGTCGAACAGCTCGGGGAAGAACGGAAGCTTTCTTT; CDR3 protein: CASSRTARGRTEAFF
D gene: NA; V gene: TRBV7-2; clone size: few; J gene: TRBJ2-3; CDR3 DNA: TGTGCCAGCAGCGTAGGACATGGAACAGATACGCAGTATTTT; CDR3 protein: CASSVGHGTDTQYF
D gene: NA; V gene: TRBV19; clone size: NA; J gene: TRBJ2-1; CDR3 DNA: TGTGCCAGTAGTATAGATCCCAGAACAGGGTATGAGCAGTTCTTC; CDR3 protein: CASSIDPRTGYEQFF
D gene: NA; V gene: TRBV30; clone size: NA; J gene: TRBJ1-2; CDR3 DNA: TGTGCCTGGAGTGTACGGGGGTTACCCCCCTTC; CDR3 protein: CAWSVRGLPPF
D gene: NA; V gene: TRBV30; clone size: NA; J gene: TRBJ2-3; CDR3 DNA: TGTGCCTGGAGTGCAGCCTTGAGCACAGATACGCAGTATTTT; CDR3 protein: CAWSAALSTDTQYF
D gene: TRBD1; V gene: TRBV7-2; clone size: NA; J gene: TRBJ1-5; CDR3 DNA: TGTGCCAGCAGCCTTACTATTAGGGGGCCTCAGCCCCAGCATTTT; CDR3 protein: CASSLTIRGPQPQHF
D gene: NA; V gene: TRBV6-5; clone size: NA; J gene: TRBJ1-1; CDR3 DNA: TGTGCCAGCTTCCCCTCGGGTGCAAAGAACACTGAAGCTTTCTTT; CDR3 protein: CASFPSGAKNTEAFF
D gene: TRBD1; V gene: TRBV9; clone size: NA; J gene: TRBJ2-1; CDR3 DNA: TGTGCCAGCAGCGCGGAAGGGACAGCCTACAATGAGCAGTTCTTC; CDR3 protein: CASSAEGTAYNEQFF
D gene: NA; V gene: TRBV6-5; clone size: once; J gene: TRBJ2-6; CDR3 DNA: TGTGCCAGCACCAAGGACATCTCTGGGGCCAACGTCCTGACTTTC; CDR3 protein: CASTKDISGANVLTF
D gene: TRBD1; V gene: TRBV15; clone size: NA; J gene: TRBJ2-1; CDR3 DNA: TGTGCCACCAGCAGTGGGACAGGGGGCCTAGCGGGCCGGCCAAGCGAGCAGTTCTTC; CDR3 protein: CATSSGTGGLAGRPSEQFF
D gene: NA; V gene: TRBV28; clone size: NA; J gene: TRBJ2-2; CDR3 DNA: TGTGCCAGCAGTTTGCAGGGGATCGGGGAGCTGTTTTTT; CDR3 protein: CASSLQGIGELFF
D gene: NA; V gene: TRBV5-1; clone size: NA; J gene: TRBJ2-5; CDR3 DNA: TGCGCCAGCAGCTTTAGGGAACCCCGAGGGGAGACCCAGTACTTC; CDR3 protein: CASSFREPRGETQYF
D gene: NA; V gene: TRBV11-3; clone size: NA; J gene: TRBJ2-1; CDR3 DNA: TGTGCCAGCAGCTTAGAGTCGGCAGCCTACGACGATGAGCAGTTCTTC; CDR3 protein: CASSLESAAYDDEQFF
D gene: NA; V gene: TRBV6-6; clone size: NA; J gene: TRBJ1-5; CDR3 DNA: TGTGCCAGCAGTTACATCAGGGCCAGCAATCAGCCCCAGCATTTT; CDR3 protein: CASSYIRASNQPQHF
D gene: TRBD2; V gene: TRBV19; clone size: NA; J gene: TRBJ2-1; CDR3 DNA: TGTGCCAGTAGTATGGGCGGGAGGGCCTTCAATGAGCAGTTCTTC; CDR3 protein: CASSMGGRAFNEQFF
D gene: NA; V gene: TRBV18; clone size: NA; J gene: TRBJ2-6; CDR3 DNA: TGTGCCAGCTCACCGGGACCGAACTCTGGGGCCAACGTCCTGACTTTC; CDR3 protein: CASSPGPNSGANVLTF
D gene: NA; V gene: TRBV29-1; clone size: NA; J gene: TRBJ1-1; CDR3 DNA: TGCAGCGTTGCTCATGGGGGGGGAACTGAAGCTTTCTTT; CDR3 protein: CSVAHGGGTEAFF
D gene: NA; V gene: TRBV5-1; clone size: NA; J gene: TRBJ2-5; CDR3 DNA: TGCGCCAGCAGCTTGGGTGGGGATCAAGAGACCCAGTACTTC; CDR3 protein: CASSLGGDQETQYF
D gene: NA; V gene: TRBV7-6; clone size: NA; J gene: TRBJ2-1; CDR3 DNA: TGTGCCAGCAGCTTAGTTGGCGGGATGAATGAGCAGTTCTTC; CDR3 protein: CASSLVGGMNEQFF
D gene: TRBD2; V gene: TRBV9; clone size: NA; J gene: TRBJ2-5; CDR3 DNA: TGTGCCAGCAGCGTAGAGGGCGGGAGAGGGGAGACCCAGTACTTC; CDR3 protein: CASSVEGGRGETQYF
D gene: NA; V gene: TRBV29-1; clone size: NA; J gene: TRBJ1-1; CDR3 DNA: TGCAGCGTCGCAGGGGCGAACACTGAAGCTTTCTTT; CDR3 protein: CSVAGANTEAFF
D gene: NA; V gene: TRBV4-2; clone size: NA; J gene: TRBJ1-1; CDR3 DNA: TGTGCCAGCAGCCAAGAGGTGGTCACTGAAGCTTTCTTT; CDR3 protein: CASSQEVVTEAFF
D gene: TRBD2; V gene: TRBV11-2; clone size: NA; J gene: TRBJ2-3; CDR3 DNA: TGTGCCAGCAGCAGACTAGCGGGCGGGTCCACAGATACGCAGTATTTT; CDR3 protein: CASSRLAGGSTDTQYF
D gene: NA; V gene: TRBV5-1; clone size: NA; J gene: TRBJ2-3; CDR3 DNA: TGCGCCAGCAGCTTGGAGCCTAGCGCTAGCACAGATACGCAGTATTTT; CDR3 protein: CASSLEPSASTDTQYF
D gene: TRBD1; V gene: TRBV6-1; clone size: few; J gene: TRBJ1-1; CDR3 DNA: TGTGCCAGCAGTTTCGGACAGGAGAACACTGAAGCTTTCTTT; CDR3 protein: CASSFGQENTEAFF
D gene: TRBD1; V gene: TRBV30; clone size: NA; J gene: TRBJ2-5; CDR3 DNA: TGTGCCTGGACCTTGACAGGGACCCAAGAGACCCAGTACTTC; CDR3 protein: CAWTLTGTQETQYF
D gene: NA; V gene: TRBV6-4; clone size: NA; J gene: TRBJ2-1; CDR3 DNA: TGTGCCAGCAGTGTACTAGGAGGGTCCTACAATGAGCAGTTCTTC; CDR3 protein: CASSVLGGSYNEQFF
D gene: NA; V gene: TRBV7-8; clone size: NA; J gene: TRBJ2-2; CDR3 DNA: TGTGCCAGCAGCTTAGGCCGGAGGCAGTACACCGGGGAGCTGTTTTTT; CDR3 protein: CASSLGRRQYTGELFF
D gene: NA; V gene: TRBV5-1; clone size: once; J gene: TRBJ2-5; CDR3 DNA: TGCGCCAGCACTAGTTCCGGATCCCAAGAGACCCAGTACTTC; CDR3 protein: CASTSSGSQETQYF
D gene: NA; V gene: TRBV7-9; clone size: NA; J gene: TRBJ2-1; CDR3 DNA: TGTGCCAGCAGCTTATCGGGGAAAGTCGGTGAGCAGTTCTTC; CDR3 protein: CASSLSGKVGEQFF
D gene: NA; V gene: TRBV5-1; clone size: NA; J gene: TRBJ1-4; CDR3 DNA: TGCGCCAGCAGCTTGGTTGCAGCAAATCCGGCAACTAATGAAAAACTGTTTTTT; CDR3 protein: CASSLVAANPATNEKLFF
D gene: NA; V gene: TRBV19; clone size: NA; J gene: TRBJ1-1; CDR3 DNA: TGTGCCAGTAGTATGTCCCGGCGGAACACTGAAGCTTTCTTT; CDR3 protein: CASSMSRRNTEAFF
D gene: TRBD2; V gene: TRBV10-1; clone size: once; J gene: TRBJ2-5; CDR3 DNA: TGCGCCAGCAGGGGGAGGGCACAAGAGACCCAGTACTTC; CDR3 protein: CASRGRAQETQYF
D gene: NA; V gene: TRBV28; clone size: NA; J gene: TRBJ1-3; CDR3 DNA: TGTGCCACCGGGAGTGGAACAGGGTCAATATCTAGTGGAAACACCATATATTTT; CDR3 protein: CATGSGTGSISSGNTIYF
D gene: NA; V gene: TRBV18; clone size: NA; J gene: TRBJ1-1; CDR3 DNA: TGTGCCAGCTCACCAATAGGGCTTTCGAACACTGAAGCTTTCTTT; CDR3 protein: CASSPIGLSNTEAFF
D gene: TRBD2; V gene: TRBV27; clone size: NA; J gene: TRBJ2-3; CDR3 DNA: TGTGCCAGCAGTTCTCAGGCGGGAGGGCCCCCAGATACGCAGTATTTT; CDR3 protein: CASSSQAGGPPDTQYF
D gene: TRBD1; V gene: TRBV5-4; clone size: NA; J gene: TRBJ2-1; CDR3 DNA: TGTGCCAGCAGCCGTCGACAGGGGGACTACAATGAGCAGTTCTTC; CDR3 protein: CASSRRQGDYNEQFF
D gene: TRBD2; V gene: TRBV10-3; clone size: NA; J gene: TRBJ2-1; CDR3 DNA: TGTGCCACACACGGACTAGCCGATGAGCAGTTCTTC; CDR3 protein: CATHGLADEQFF
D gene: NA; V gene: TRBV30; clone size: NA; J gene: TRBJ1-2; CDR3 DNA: TGTGCCTGGAGTGTGGTGACAGGAAACTATGGCTACACCTTC; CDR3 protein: CAWSVVTGNYGYTF
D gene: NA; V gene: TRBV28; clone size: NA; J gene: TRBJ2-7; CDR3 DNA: TGTGCCAGCAGTTTGTTGGCCGCCAGCTCCTACGAGCAGTACTTC; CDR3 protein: CASSLLAASSYEQYF
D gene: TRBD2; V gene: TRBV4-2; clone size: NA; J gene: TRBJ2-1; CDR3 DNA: TGTGCCAGCAGCCAAGAGGAGGGACTACTCTACAATGAGCAGTTCTTC; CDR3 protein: CASSQEEGLLYNEQFF
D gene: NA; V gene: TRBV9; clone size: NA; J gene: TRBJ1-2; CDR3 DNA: TGTGCCAGCAGCCCGACCAGGGGCTCGGGAGGCTACACCTTC; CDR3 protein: CASSPTRGSGGYTF
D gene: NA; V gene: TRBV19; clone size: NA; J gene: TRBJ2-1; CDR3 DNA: TGTGCCAGTAGTATGGGTAGCTCTAGCTCCTACAATGAGCAGTTCTTC; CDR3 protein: CASSMGSSSSYNEQFF